This T cell receptor beta chain was recovered during a study of blood T cell repertoires in COVID-19 (dated by TCRdb to 2018 to 2020). At the level of the whole study: Samples covering the acute and convalescent phases of COVID-19 were provided by collaborators in the United States, Italy and Spain. The material from the prospective study consisted of cDNA or gDNA derived from T cells, B-cell-depleted T cells, or PBMCs. Deeply sampled blood TCRbeta repertoires from subjects exposed to, actively infected with, or recovered from COVID-19 were included in the dataset. A freely available public database, intended as a resource for researchers studying the immune response to SARS-CoV-2, is where the repertoires were released. The samples were drawn from the first 160 participants of the ongoing ImmuneRACE study and from 950 to 1,500 subjects provided by 6 global collaborators. Nearly every sample came with metadata listing a de-identified subject ID, COVID-19 status, age in years and sex. Where HLA class I and class II types were available, the types were taken from metadata supplied by the sample provider, not from assay-based typing.

Reading the germline V gene gives CDR1 MNHEY and CDR2 SVGEGT. V is cut by 5 bases and J by 6 bases, and the space between the germline ends is 11 bases. The CDR3 numbers 13 residues from cysteine through phenylalanine. This entry keeps only the CDR3 DNA: 39 bases, framed from base 1. Participants in the prospective study were aged about 18 to 90 years, lived in 20 to 30 United States geographic areas, and enrolled through a virtual design. In the prospective study, participants were assigned to cohorts based on the clinical history participants reported in a screening survey and a study questionnaire. Recovered participants in ImmuneRACE Cohort 3 were defined as having two consecutive negative NP/OP PCR tests, clearance from a healthcare professional, or resolution of symptoms. In the prospective study, mobile phlebotomists collected whole blood, serum and a nasopharyngeal or oropharyngeal swab from each participant. Participants in the prospective study had the option to provide additional blood draws and questionnaires over a 2-month period. Before DNA extraction, prospective study blood samples were shipped either frozen or at room temperature.

Overall study results and their limits: The amount of clinical and demographic metadata varied by source and participant and was provided uncurated.

This clone was detected a few times. Which antigen it targets is not known. No much larger clonotype is one base removed from it; base qualities were not supplied. TCRbeta CDR3 regions were amplified from genomic DNA using the immunoSEQ Assay, a bias-controlled multiplex PCR. The authors' pipeline ran thus. Nucleated cell counts per sample were estimated from amplification of reference gene primers within the assay. To quantify the absolute abundance of each unique TCRbeta CDR3 rearrangement, sequence reads were collapsed and filtered. Productive Simpson clonality was computed per sample as the square root of Simpson's diversity index over productive rearrangements. Here the immuneACCESS table is served through TCRdb, limited to in-frame sequences with V and J called. Missing clones are a known gap in these copies; in checked studies unresolved V genes cover under half, and the rest lacks a known reason. V, J and clone size are taken as reported in that table, and D and trimming were inferred from the DNA itself. The sample has hundreds of thousands of clones on record, about nine tenths of them singletons. The ten largest clones represent approximately 9.8% of the sample.

The sequenced material came from PBMCs or T cells enriched from blood (not recorded which). Here the chain combines TRBV6-2 or TRBV6-3 and TRBJ1-5; the D gene cannot be named for sure. The source of this sequence is a woman between 40 and 55 years old who had recovered from COVID-19. Read as DNA, the sequence is TGTGCCAGCAGTACCGACACAGCTCAGCCCCAGCATTTT. Its amino acids are CASSTDTAQPQHF.